What follows describes a single TCR beta chain. The V gene's germline CDR1 is SGHVS and CDR2 FQNEAQ. The CDR3 has 16 amino acids. V was pared by 5 bases and J by 0 bases, with 8 bases of the junction left unmatched. Assay: immunoSEQ multiplex PCR; the TCRdb copy retains only in-frame clones and omits some. Here the sample spans tens of thousands of clones, 80% to 90% being singletons. These data belong to a study of blood T cell repertoires in COVID-19. As for the study in general: The analysed material was cDNA or gDNA that came from T cells, B-cell-depleted T cells, or PBMCs.

Input material: peripheral blood. This clonotype originated in a human donor with active COVID-19. The donor label of this sample is uncertain. The chain joins TRBV7-8 to TRBJ1-2; TRBD1 agrees at 8 bases. Written as DNA, the CDR3 is TGTGCCAGCAGCCCACGGGACAGGCTTTCTAACTATGGCTACACCTTC. Its protein is CASSPRDRLSNYGYTF.